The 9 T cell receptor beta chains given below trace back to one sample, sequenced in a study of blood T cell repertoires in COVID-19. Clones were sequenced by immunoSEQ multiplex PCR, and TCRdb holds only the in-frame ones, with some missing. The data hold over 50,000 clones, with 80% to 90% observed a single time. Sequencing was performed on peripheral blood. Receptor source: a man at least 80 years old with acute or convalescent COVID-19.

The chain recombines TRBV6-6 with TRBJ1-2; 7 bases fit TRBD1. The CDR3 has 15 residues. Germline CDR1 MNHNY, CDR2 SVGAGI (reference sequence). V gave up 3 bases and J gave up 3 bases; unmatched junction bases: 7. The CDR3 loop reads CASSYMAGTDYGYTF. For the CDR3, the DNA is TGTGCCAGCAGTTATATGGCAGGGACAGACTATGGCTACACCTTC.

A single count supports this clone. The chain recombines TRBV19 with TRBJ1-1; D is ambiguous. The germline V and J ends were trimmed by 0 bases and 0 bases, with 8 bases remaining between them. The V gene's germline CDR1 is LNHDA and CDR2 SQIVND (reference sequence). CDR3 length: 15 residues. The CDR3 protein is CASSIDVAVNTEAFF. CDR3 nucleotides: TGTGCCAGTAGTATAGACGTAGCGGTGAACACTGAAGCTTTCTTT.

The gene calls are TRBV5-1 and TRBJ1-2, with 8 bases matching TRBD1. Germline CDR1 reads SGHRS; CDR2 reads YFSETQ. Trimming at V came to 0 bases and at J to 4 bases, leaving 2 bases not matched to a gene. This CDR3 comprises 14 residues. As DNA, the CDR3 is TGCGCCAGCAGCTTGGTACAGGGGGGCTATGGCTACACCTTC. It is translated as CASSLVQGGYGYTF.

This CDR3 reads CASSYKAEDGYTF. The CDR3, as DNA: TGTGCCAGCAGCTACAAGGCTGAGGATGGCTACACCTTC. The V gene is TRBV7-2, the J gene TRBJ1-2; no definite D call. Trimming removed 4 bases from V and 6 bases from J, with 12 bases in between. There are 13 residues in the CDR3. CDR1 and CDR2 (germline): SGHTA, FQGNSA.

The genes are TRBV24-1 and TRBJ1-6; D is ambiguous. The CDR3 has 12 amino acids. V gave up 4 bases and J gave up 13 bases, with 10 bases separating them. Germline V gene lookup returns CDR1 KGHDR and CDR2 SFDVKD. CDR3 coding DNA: TGTGCCACCAGTGAGGCTGGCGGGCCCCTCCACTTT. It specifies CATSEAGGPLHF.

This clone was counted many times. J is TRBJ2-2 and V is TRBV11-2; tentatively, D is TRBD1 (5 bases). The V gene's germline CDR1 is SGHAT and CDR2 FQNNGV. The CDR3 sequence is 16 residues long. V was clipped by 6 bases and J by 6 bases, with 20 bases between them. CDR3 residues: CASRGRVGLWAGELFF. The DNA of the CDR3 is TGTGCCAGCAGGGGCAGGGTCGGGTTATGGGCCGGGGAGCTGTTTTTT. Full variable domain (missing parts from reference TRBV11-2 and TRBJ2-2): EAGVAQSPRYKIIEKRQSVAFWCNPISGHATLYWYQQILGQGPKLLIQFQNNGVVDDSQLPKDRFSAERLKGVDSTLKIQPAKLEDSAVYLCASRGRVGLWAGELFFGEGSRLTVL.

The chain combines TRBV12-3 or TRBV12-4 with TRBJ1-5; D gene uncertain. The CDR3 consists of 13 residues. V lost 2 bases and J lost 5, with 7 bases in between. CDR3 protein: CASSLSADQPQHF. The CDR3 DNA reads TGTGCCAGCAGTTTATCGGCGGATCAGCCCCAGCATTTT.

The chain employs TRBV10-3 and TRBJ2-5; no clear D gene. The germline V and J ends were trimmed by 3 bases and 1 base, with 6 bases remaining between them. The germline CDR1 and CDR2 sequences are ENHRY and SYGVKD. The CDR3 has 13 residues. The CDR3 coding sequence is TGTGCCATCAGTGAAGACATCCAAGAGACCCAGTACTTC. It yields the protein CAISEDIQETQYF.

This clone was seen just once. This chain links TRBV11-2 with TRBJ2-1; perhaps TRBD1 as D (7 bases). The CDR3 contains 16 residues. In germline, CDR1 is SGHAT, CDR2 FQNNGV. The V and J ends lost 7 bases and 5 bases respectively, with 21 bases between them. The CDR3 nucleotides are TGTGCCAGCACCACAGGGGCGGGGCAGATAAACAATGAGCAGTTCTTC. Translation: CASTTGAGQINNEQFF.